What follows are 24 T cell receptor beta chains derived from one specimen sequenced in a study of blood T cell repertoires in COVID-19. Generated by immunoSEQ multiplex PCR, the TCRdb table keeps only in-frame clones and is missing some. Of fewer than 400,000 clones in the sample, about nine tenths are singletons; the top ten hold just under 9%. The sample was PBMCs or T cells enriched from blood (not recorded which). The source of these receptors is a woman younger than 30 who had recovered from COVID-19.

This rearrangement joins TRBV23-1 to TRBJ2-6; possible D gene TRBD2, 6 bases. TRBV23-1 is classed as an ORF, of uncertain function. The CDR3 sequence is 18 residues long. V lost 3 bases, J lost 0 bases, and 15 bases lay in between. CDR3 nucleotides: TGCGCCAGCAGTCAGAATCGGGAGCATCACTCTGGGGCCAACGTCCTGACTTTC. This sequence encodes CASSQNREHHSGANVLTF.

The chain couples TRBV12-3 or TRBV12-4 to TRBJ2-7; D gene uncertain. The CDR3 spans 12 residues. Trimming took 0 bases from V and 12 from J, leaving 12 bases between them. The DNA of the CDR3 is TGTGCCAGCAGTTTAGCAATAGGCAGGTGGTACTTC. Its protein is CASSLAIGRWYF.

The rearrangement joins TRBV27 to TRBJ1-1; D might be TRBD1 (6 bases). There are 12 residues in the CDR3. In germline, CDR1 is MNHEY, CDR2 SMNVEV (reference sequence). The V end lost 8 bases, the J end lost 5 bases, and 12 bases lay between the germline ends. The CDR3 loop reads CASANRATEAFF. The CDR3 DNA sequence: TGTGCCAGCGCGAACAGGGCTACTGAAGCTTTCTTT.

The rearrangement joins TRBV27 to TRBJ2-3; no clear D. Looked up from germline, CDR1 is MNHEY and CDR2 is SMNVEV (reference sequence). Trimming pared 3 bases from V and 2 bases from J, leaving 6 bases between. This CDR3 is built from 13 residues. The CDR3 here is CASSFQNTDTQYF. The CDR3 DNA is TGTGCCAGCAGTTTTCAGAACACAGATACGCAGTATTTT.

V is TRBV2 and J is TRBJ1-1; a possible D gene is TRBD1 (5 bases). V gave up 4 bases and J gave up 0 bases, with 18 bases separating them. The length of the CDR3 is 17 residues. In germline, CDR1 is SNHLY, CDR2 FYNNEI. The CDR3 nucleotides read TGTGCCAGCAGTGCTTCTCTCTTTTCAGGGTTGAACACTGAAGCTTTCTTT. Protein product: CASSASLFSGLNTEAFF. The full variable domain, its missing parts supplied by reference TRBV2 and TRBJ1-1, is EPEVTQTPSHQVTQMGQEVILRCVPISNHLYFYWYRQILGQKVEFLVSFYNNEISEKSEIFDDQFSVERPDGSNFTLKIRSTKLEDSAMYFCASSASLFSGLNTEAFFGQGTRLTVV.

The chain employs TRBV19 and TRBJ1-2; TRBD1 matches at 7 bases. This CDR3 region has 13 residues. Losses at the gene ends were 9 bases for V and 3 bases for J; bases not matched to a gene: 7. Germline V gene data show CDR1 as LNHDA and CDR2 as SQIVND (reference sequence). The CDR3 DNA sequence: TGTGCCAGCCGACAGGGCGGCGACTATGGCTACACCTTC. This codes for CASRQGGDYGYTF.

This rearrangement joins TRBV10-3 to TRBJ2-7, with TRBD2 matching over 10 bases. The ends lost 5 bases at V and 1 base at J; junction bases unmatched: 8. In germline, CDR1 is ENHRY, CDR2 SYGVKD. The CDR3 spans 16 residues. The CDR3 DNA is TGTGCCATCAGTCTATACCTAGCGGGAGCTTCCTACGAGCAGTACTTC. Translation: CAISLYLAGASYEQYF.

This chain connects TRBV3-1 (or the pseudogene TRBV3-2) to TRBJ1-2, with a weak D call TRBD1 (6 bases). Germline V gene lookup returns CDR1 LGHDT and CDR2 YNNKEL (reference sequence). The CDR3 totals 14 residues. The V and J ends lost 4 bases and 8 bases respectively, with 17 bases between them. The CDR3 protein is CASSLTGTLEGYTF. The DNA for the CDR3 is TGTGCCAGCAGCCTCACAGGGACCCTCGAGGGCTACACCTTC.

This clone has only one observation. The J gene is TRBJ2-1, the V gene TRBV11-2; TRBD2 matches 14 bases. The V gene's germline CDR1 is SGHAT and CDR2 FQNNGV. V trimming: 6 bases; J trimming: 4 bases; junction bases outside the gene matches: 5. The CDR3 is 16 amino acids. Here the CDR3 DNA reads TGTGCCAGCAGGAGACTAGCGGGGGGGCGTTACAATGAGCAGTTCTTC. Protein: CASRRLAGGRYNEQFF.

The chain employs TRBV7-2 and TRBJ2-1, with TRBD1 matching over 8 bases. Trimming cost V 5 bases and J 6 bases; bases outside gene matches: 6. This CDR3 has 14 residues. Germline CDR1 reads SGHTA; CDR2 reads FQGNSA. The CDR3 bases are TGTGCCAGCAGCCAGGACAGGGCCCTCAATGAGCAGTTCTTC. Translating it yields CASSQDRALNEQFF. Combining the CDR3 with reference TRBV7-2 and TRBJ2-1 gives the whole variable domain GAGVSQSPSNKVTEKGKDVELRCDPISGHTALYWYRQSLGQGLEFLIYFQGNSAPDKSGLPSDRFSAERTGGSVSTLTIQRTQQEDSAVYLCASSQDRALNEQFFGPGTRLTVL.

The V call is TRBV7-2, the J call TRBJ1-3; D might be TRBD1 (5 bases). Germline V gives CDR1 SGHTA, CDR2 FQGNSA. This CDR3 is built from 14 residues. V was clipped by 6 bases and J by 1 base, with 10 bases between them. The CDR3 bases are TGTGCCAGCAGTCAGGGTTCGTCTGGAAACACCATATATTTT. This translates into CASSQGSSGNTIYF. Variable domain in full (rest from reference TRBV7-2 and TRBJ1-3): GAGVSQSPSNKVTEKGKDVELRCDPISGHTALYWYRQSLGQGLEFLIYFQGNSAPDKSGLPSDRFSAERTGGSVSTLTIQRTQQEDSAVYLCASSQGSSGNTIYFGEGSWLTVV.

In its sample, this clone was seen a few times. The chain uses TRBV5-4 and TRBJ2-7; 7 nucleotides agree with TRBD2. The CDR3 has 15 amino acids. V trimming: 4 bases; J trimming: 2 bases; junction bases outside the gene matches: 9. The germline gives CDR1 SGHNT, CDR2 YYREEE (reference sequence). This CDR3 is CASSTRTSATYEQYF. The CDR3 region has the DNA TGTGCCAGCAGCACACGGACTAGTGCCACCTACGAGCAGTACTTC.

The chain recombines TRBV10-3 with TRBJ1-5; 7 bases align to TRBD1. The junction had 5 bases not matched to a gene; V was cut back by 2 bases and J by 7 bases. Germline-derived CDR1 and CDR2 are ENHRY and SYGVKD. This CDR3 is built from 14 residues. The CDR3 reads CAISEGDRMQPQHF. The CDR3 bases are TGTGCCATCAGTGAGGGGGACAGAATGCAGCCCCAGCATTTT.

The J gene is TRBJ1-2, the V gene TRBV7-2; perhaps TRBD1 as D (6 bases). This CDR3 contains 13 residues. The V end was cut by 7 bases, the J end by 8 bases, with 17 bases between. Looked up from germline, CDR1 is SGHTA and CDR2 is FQGNSA. The CDR3 DNA follows: TGTGCCAGCACCCTAGGGCGGGGGCAAGGCTACACCTTC. Protein sequence: CASTLGRGQGYTF.

This clone appeared a single time. V usage is TRBV6-5 and J usage is TRBJ1-6; perhaps TRBD1 as D (5 bases). The V end lost 6 bases, the J end lost 5 bases, and 14 bases lay between the germline ends. Germline V gives CDR1 MNHEY, CDR2 SVGAGI. This CDR3 is built from 15 residues. The CDR3 DNA reads TGTGCCAGCAGAACAGACAGACGAAATAATTCACCCCTCCACTTT. It is translated as CASRTDRRNNSPLHF.

The chain couples TRBV14 to TRBJ1-1, with D possibly TRBD1 on 5 matching bases. V shed 4 bases and J shed 10 bases, with 19 bases lying between them. Germline V gives CDR1 SGHDN, CDR2 FVKESK. This CDR3 region has 14 residues. CDR3 coding DNA: TGTGCCAGCAGCCCCCGGGTAGGGACGGGGGTAGCTTTCTTT. Residues: CASSPRVGTGVAFF.

The gene calls are TRBV28 and TRBJ1-5; TRBD1 aligns across 7 bases. V was pared by 6 bases and J by 5 bases, with 7 bases of the junction left unmatched. Germline loops: CDR1 MDHEN, CDR2 SYDVKM. The CDR3 is 14 amino acids. The CDR3 here is CASRTGISDQPQHF. The CDR3 DNA sequence: TGTGCCAGCAGGACAGGGATTTCGGATCAGCCCCAGCATTTT.

The CDR3 coding sequence is TGTGCCAGCTCACCACTCCTAGCGGGGGGGGTCAATGAGCAGTTCTTC. Its protein product is CASSPLLAGGVNEQFF. J is TRBJ2-1 and V is TRBV18; 12 bases match TRBD2. With 1 base clipped from V and 6 bases from J, the junction kept 4 bases outside the gene matches. CDR3 length equals 16 residues. CDR1 KGHSH and CDR2 LQKENI come from the germline V gene.

In this sample, this clone turned up once. This chain joins TRBV28 and TRBJ1-3; no clear D. V lost 6 bases and J 2 bases, leaving 17 bases between the germline ends. Germline CDR1 is MDHEN and CDR2 is SYDVKM. The CDR3 extends over 16 amino acids. In DNA form, the CDR3 reads TGTGCCAGCAGCGCCCTGGTACCTAGCGCTGGAAACACCATATATTTT. This translates into CASSALVPSAGNTIYF.

In this sample, this clone turned up once. The chain joins TRBV5-1 to TRBJ2-5, with 7 bases fitting TRBD1. V lost 0 bases, J lost 5 bases, and 10 bases stayed unmatched. CDR1 is SGHRS and CDR2 is YFSETQ in the germline V gene. CDR3 length: 16 amino acids. The CDR3 region is CASSLGQGRALETQYF. Written as DNA, the CDR3 is TGCGCCAGCAGCTTGGGACAGGGACGCGCCCTGGAGACCCAGTACTTC.

V gene TRBV4-3 combines with J gene TRBJ2-2, with D unresolved. Trimming pared 4 bases from V and 3 bases from J, leaving 12 bases between. Looked up from germline, CDR1 is LGHNA and CDR2 is YSLEER. The CDR3 is 15 amino acids. This CDR3 reads CASSPEALDTGELFF. The CDR3 DNA reads as TGCGCCAGCAGCCCCGAGGCGCTTGACACCGGGGAGCTGTTTTTT.

This chain connects TRBV28 to TRBJ2-7, with a tentative D call TRBD1 (5 bases). Trimming pared 7 bases from V and 2 bases from J, leaving 15 bases between. Germline assignment: CDR1 MDHEN and CDR2 SYDVKM. The CDR3 is 14 residues long. The CDR3 DNA is TGTGCCAGCACCATATACCCAGGGACCTACGAGCAGTACTTC. Translated: CASTIYPGTYEQYF. Combining the CDR3 with reference TRBV28 and TRBJ2-7 gives the whole variable domain DVKVTQSSRYLVKRTGEKVFLECVQDMDHENMFWYRQDPGLGLRLIYFSYDVKMKEKGDIPEGYSVSREKKERFSLILESASTNQTSMYLCASTIYPGTYEQYFGPGTRLTVT.

The chain has TRBV7-9 and TRBJ1-6, with a tentative D call TRBD1 (6 bases). CDR3 size: 15 residues. Germline-derived CDR1 and CDR2 are SEHNR and FQNEAQ (reference sequence). Trimming stripped 6 bases from V and 3 bases from J, with 12 bases between. CDR3 loop: CASREQGDYNSPLHF. DNA for the CDR3: TGTGCCAGCAGGGAACAGGGAGACTATAATTCACCCCTCCACTTT.

The J gene is TRBJ1-4, the V gene TRBV7-6; D gene ambiguous. The CDR3 has 13 amino acids. Trimming shortened V by 2 bases and J by 8 bases, and 9 bases separated the two germline ends. The germline CDR1 and CDR2 sequences are SGHVS and FNYEAQ. In DNA, the CDR3 is TGTGCCAGCAGCTTAAGACGGGAAGAAAAACTGTTTTTT. This encodes CASSLRREEKLFF. The variable domain in full, with the rest retrieved from reference TRBV7-6 and TRBJ1-4, is GAGVSQSPRYKVTKRGQDVALRCDPISGHVSLYWYRQALGQGPEFLTYFNYEAQQDKSGLPNDRFSAERPEGSISTLTIQRTEQRDSAMYRCASSLRREEKLFFGSGTQLSVL.